The 28 T cell receptor beta chains listed next were all sequenced from one sample in a study of blood T cell repertoires in COVID-19. Repertoires were generated with immunoSEQ multiplex PCR, while TCRdb's copy carries only in-frame clones and drops some. Of 100,000 to 110,000 clones listed, about 77% are singletons. Sequencing was performed on peripheral blood. These receptors originate from a man in his 70s with active or convalescent COVID-19.

The table lists this clone with a few counts. This chain uses TRBV6-5 with TRBJ1-2; no firm D call. Trimming left V 10 bases short and J 4 bases short, with 7 bases between. This CDR3 region has 10 residues. Germline loops: CDR1 MNHEY, CDR2 SVGAGI. The CDR3 nucleotides read TGTGCCACCGTGGCCTATGGCTACACCTTC. This encodes CATVAYGYTF.

This chain connects TRBV7-9 to TRBJ2-7; D unclear. Germline CDR1 reads SEHNR; CDR2 reads FQNEAQ (reference sequence). The length of the CDR3 is 11 residues. V lost 5 bases and J lost 5, with 7 bases in between. CDR3: CASSANNEQYF. Written as DNA, the CDR3 is TGTGCCAGCAGCGCCAACAACGAGCAGTACTTC.

The V call is TRBV28, the J call TRBJ1-5; D is ambiguous. V was pared by 11 bases and J by 0 bases, with 17 bases between. There are 15 residues in the CDR3. Germline CDR1 and CDR2: MDHEN and SYDVKM. CDR3 residues: CACALRAGSNQPQHF. The CDR3 DNA is TGTGCCTGTGCTTTGCGGGCTGGTAGCAATCAGCCCCAGCATTTT.

The rearrangement links TRBV4-1 to TRBJ1-2; D is uncertain. The germline V and J ends were trimmed by 0 bases and 6 bases, with 8 bases remaining between them. Germline V gives CDR1 MGHRA, CDR2 YSYEKL. The CDR3 has 13 residues. The CDR3: CASSQDRRDGYTF. For the CDR3, the DNA is TGCGCCAGCAGCCAAGATCGGCGGGATGGCTACACCTTC.

The chain combines TRBV11-2 with TRBJ1-2; 10 nucleotides line up with TRBD1. The J segment lost 7 bases and the V segment lost 5 bases, leaving 7 bases of the junction unmatched. Germline CDR1 reads SGHAT; CDR2 reads FQNNGV. CDR3 size: 14 residues. CDR3 in amino acids: CASSLGTGEFGYTF. The DNA for the CDR3 is TGTGCCAGCAGCCTCGGGACAGGGGAATTTGGCTACACCTTC.

This chain links TRBV2 with TRBJ2-7; 8 bases align to TRBD2. Germline assignment: CDR1 SNHLY and CDR2 FYNNEI. Trimming cost V 4 bases and J 0 bases; bases outside gene matches: 5. This CDR3 contains 15 residues. CDR3 coding DNA: TGTGCCAGCAGTGGTACCAGCGGGAGCTCCTACGAGCAGTACTTC. It encodes CASSGTSGSSYEQYF.

This chain links TRBV7-2 with TRBJ2-1; D is possibly TRBD1 (5 bases). The germline V gene has CDR1 SGHTA and CDR2 FQGNSA. Trimming shortened V by 3 bases and J by 16 bases, and 19 bases separated the two germline ends. This CDR3 spans 13 amino acids. CDR3 coding DNA: TGTGCCAGCAGCTTGGGTACAGAATTGGGGCAATTCTTC. Residues: CASSLGTELGQFF.

J is TRBJ2-2 and V is TRBV9, with a weak D call TRBD2 (7 bases). CDR1 SGDLS and CDR2 YYNGEE come from the germline V gene. The CDR3 length is 16 residues. V shed 1 base and J shed 4 bases, with 14 bases lying between them. CDR3 nucleotides: TGTGCCAGCAGCGTACCCAGGGGAGGGGGCACCGGGGAGCTGTTTTTT. Its translation is CASSVPRGGGTGELFF.

This chain uses TRBV19 with TRBJ2-2, with 10 bases fitting TRBD1. Trimming at V came to 6 bases and at J to 6 bases, leaving 7 bases not matched to a gene. The CDR3 covers 15 residues. Germline CDR1 is LNHDA and CDR2 is SQIVND (reference sequence). In DNA, the CDR3 is TGTGCCAGTAGCAGGGACAGGGGTTTGGCCGGGGAGCTGTTTTTT. Protein: CASSRDRGLAGELFF.

The rearrangement uses TRBV5-4 and TRBJ1-2; 7 bases agree with TRBD1. This CDR3 comprises 13 residues. After removal of 0 bases from V and 6 bases from J, the junction contained 2 bases not matched to a gene. Germline-derived CDR1 and CDR2 are SGHNT and YYREEE (reference sequence). The CDR3 region is CASSLARGHGYTF. CDR3 nucleotide sequence: TGTGCCAGCAGCTTGGCTAGGGGGCATGGCTACACCTTC.

This clone was found a few times. This chain joins TRBV29-1 and TRBJ1-2; tentative D call: TRBD1 (5 bases). The CDR3 is 15 amino acids. Looked up from germline, CDR1 is SQVTM and CDR2 is ANQGSEA. V was pared by 5 bases and J by 2 bases, with 18 bases between. CDR3 nucleotide sequence: TGCAGCGTTTTGGTGACAGCCGTACGGAACTATGGCTACACCTTC. Translated, it gives CSVLVTAVRNYGYTF.

The V call is TRBV7-2, the J call TRBJ2-3; TRBD2 is a possible D gene (6 bases). The CDR3 has 15 amino acids. The germline V gene encodes CDR1 SGHTA and CDR2 FQGNSA. V was cut by 2 bases and J by 1 base, with 10 bases left in between. The DNA of the CDR3 is TGTGCCAGCAGCTTATTAGGGGAGGGCACAGATACGCAGTATTTT. Protein sequence: CASSLLGEGTDTQYF.

The chain combines TRBV12-3 or TRBV12-4 with TRBJ1-1; no firm D call. Deletions cut 3 bases from V and 3 bases from J, with 8 bases between. CDR3 length: 13 amino acids. CDR3 coding DNA: TGTGCCAGCAGTTTTGATACGGACACTGAAGCTTTCTTT. It yields the protein CASSFDTDTEAFF.

V is TRBV27 and J is TRBJ1-1; D is possibly TRBD1 (6 bases). Germline V gives CDR1 MNHEY, CDR2 SMNVEV (reference sequence). Trimming shortened V by 10 bases and J by 0 bases, and 12 bases separated the two germline ends. This CDR3 has 13 residues. DNA for the CDR3: TGTGCCACCAGGGGACACTTGAACACTGAAGCTTTCTTT. Residues: CATRGHLNTEAFF.

The V call is TRBV28, the J call TRBJ2-7; 8 nucleotides line up with TRBD1. This CDR3 comprises 14 residues. V lost 3 bases, J lost 5 bases, and 6 bases stayed unmatched. Germline V CDR1 and CDR2: MDHEN, SYDVKM. DNA of the CDR3: TGTGCCAGCAGTTTCGTGACAGGGGTCCACGAGCAGTACTTC. The encoded protein is CASSFVTGVHEQYF. The full variable domain, completed using reference TRBV28 and TRBJ2-7, is DVKVTQSSRYLVKRTGEKVFLECVQDMDHENMFWYRQDPGLGLRLIYFSYDVKMKEKGDIPEGYSVSREKKERFSLILESASTNQTSMYLCASSFVTGVHEQYFGPGTRLTVT.

The chain is built from TRBV24-1 and TRBJ2-1; 9 positions match TRBD1. This CDR3 contains 12 residues. The germline V gene encodes CDR1 KGHDR and CDR2 SFDVKD. The ends lost 10 bases at V and 7 bases at J; junction bases unmatched: 4. This CDR3 is CATPQGANEQFF. CDR3 bases: TGTGCCACGCCACAGGGGGCAAATGAGCAGTTCTTC.

This clone appeared a single time. V is TRBV5-1 and J is TRBJ1-6, with D possibly TRBD1 on 5 matching bases. V lost 7 bases and J lost 7, with 9 bases in between. Germline CDR1 and CDR2: SGHRS and YFSETQ. The CDR3 covers 12 residues. The DNA of the CDR3 is TGCGCCAGCTTAGCAGGGAATTCACCCCTCCACTTT. Translating gives CASLAGNSPLHF.

V gene TRBV28 combines with J gene TRBJ1-1; possibly TRBD1 for D (6 bases). Deletions cut 7 bases from V and 8 bases from J, with 11 bases between. Germline-derived CDR1 and CDR2 are MDHEN and SYDVKM. The CDR3 length is 11 residues. The CDR3 is CASKGTGEAFF. In nucleotides, the CDR3 is TGTGCCAGCAAAGGCACAGGGGAAGCTTTCTTT.

The chain employs TRBV6-4 and TRBJ2-7; TRBD1 matches at 8 bases. Germline V gives CDR1 MRHNA, CDR2 SNTAGT. The CDR3 is made up of 13 amino acids. Germline trimming cut 5 bases from V and 5 bases from J; bases unmatched to any gene: 5. The CDR3 reads CASSIDRGHEQYF. The CDR3 region has the DNA TGTGCCAGCAGTATCGACAGGGGCCACGAGCAGTACTTC.

The V gene is TRBV3-1 (or the pseudogene TRBV3-2), the J gene TRBJ2-2; 7 bases map to TRBD2. CDR1 and CDR2 from the germline V gene are LGHDT and YNNKEL (reference sequence). J lost 0 bases, V lost 6 bases, and 4 bases had no gene match. The CDR3 has 15 amino acids. In DNA, the CDR3 is TGTGCCAGCAGAGTTCTAGCGGCGAACACCGGGGAGCTGTTTTTT. As protein: CASRVLAANTGELFF.

Here the CDR3 DNA reads TGCGCCAGCAGCCCGGACAGGGGTCGCCAAGAGACCCAGTACTTC. Translated, it gives CASSPDRGRQETQYF. This sequence joins TRBV4-3 and TRBJ2-5; 9 positions match TRBD1. After removal of 4 bases from V and 1 base from J, the junction contained 4 bases not matched to a gene. Germline CDR1 LGHNA, CDR2 YSLEER. The CDR3 runs to 15 residues.

The chain employs TRBV7-2 and TRBJ2-1, with 12 nucleotides matching TRBD2. The CDR3 extends over 15 amino acids. V shed 7 bases, J shed 4 bases, and the junction held 5 bases outside the gene matches. Per the germline V gene, CDR1 is SGHTA and CDR2 is FQGNSA. In DNA, the CDR3 is TGTGCCAGCACCCGGACTAGCGGGGCTTACAATGAGCAGTTCTTC. Translated: CASTRTSGAYNEQFF.

The CDR3 loop is CAWDPGVRETQYF. The DNA for the CDR3 is TGTGCCTGGGATCCCGGGGTTCGGGAGACCCAGTACTTC. The chain joins TRBV30 to TRBJ2-5, with a tentative D call TRBD2 (5 bases). The ends were cut back, 5 bases at V and 5 bases at J, with 15 bases in the middle. The germline CDR1 and CDR2 sequences are GTSNPN and SVGIG (reference sequence). The CDR3 sequence is 13 residues long. The entire variable domain, with the rest obtained from reference TRBV30 and TRBJ2-5, is as follows: SQTIHQWPATLVQPVGSPLSLECTVEGTSNPNLYWYRQAAGRGLQLLFYSVGIGQISSEVPQNLSASRPQDRQFILSSKKLLLSDSGFYLCAWDPGVRETQYFGPGTRLLVL.

This clone was recorded only once. V is TRBV7-2 and J is TRBJ1-3, with 7 bases aligning to TRBD1. The ends lost 5 bases at V and 2 bases at J; junction bases unmatched: 3. CDR3 length: 14 residues. Per the germline V gene, CDR1 is SGHTA and CDR2 is FQGNSA. As DNA, the CDR3 is TGTGCCAGCAGCGTGGGACAGACTGGAAACACCATATATTTT. Protein sequence: CASSVGQTGNTIYF.

V gene TRBV15 combines with J gene TRBJ1-6; the match to TRBD1 covers 8 bases. The CDR3 spans 14 residues. Germline CDR1 reads LNHNV; CDR2 reads YYDKDF (reference sequence). J was trimmed by 7 bases and V by 1 base; bases with no gene match: 0. The CDR3 nucleotides read TGTGCCACCAGCAGAGGACAGGGGAATTCACCCCTCCACTTT. This sequence encodes CATSRGQGNSPLHF.

The chain combines TRBV30 with TRBJ1-5; weak D call: TRBD1 (5 bases). Per germline, CDR1 GTSNPN and CDR2 SVGIG (reference sequence). This CDR3 spans 13 amino acids. Between the trimmed V and J ends, which lost 4 bases and 4 bases, there was a span of 11 bases. As DNA, the CDR3 is TGTGCCTGGAATCGGGGGGAGAATCAGCCCCAGCATTTT. It specifies CAWNRGENQPQHF.

There are a few counts of this clone. V is TRBV10-3 and J is TRBJ2-1, with D possibly being TRBD2 (6 bases). Germline V gene data show CDR1 as ENHRY and CDR2 as SYGVKD. Trimming removed 7 bases at V and 0 bases at J, with 10 bases between. CDR3 length equals 14 residues. CDR3: CAINDGSSYNEQFF. CDR3 nucleotides: TGTGCCATCAACGACGGGAGCTCCTACAATGAGCAGTTCTTC.

The rearrangement links TRBV30 to TRBJ1-6, with a tentative D call TRBD1 (5 bases). CDR1 and CDR2 (germline): GTSNPN, SVGIG (reference sequence). Trimming pared 2 bases from V and 6 bases from J, leaving 8 bases between. The CDR3 consists of 13 residues. In DNA form, the CDR3 reads TGTGCCTGGAGTAATCAGGGTAATTCACCCCTCCACTTT. It encodes CAWSNQGNSPLHF.